This passage covers 30 T cell receptor beta chains from one sample sequenced in a study of cytomegalovirus exposure and HLA in healthy donors. 13 Jbeta primers and 60 Vbeta primers were used for the PCR. The protocol was immunoSEQ multiplex PCR, while the TCRdb copy is restricted to in-frame clones and leaves out a portion. The profile shows 150,000 to 200,000 clones, less than 90% of them singletons. The specimen sequenced was PBMCs. The receptor set was obtained from a man aged 50-59 years in good health and CMV-seropositive.

This chain joins TRBV13 and TRBJ1-2, with 9 positions matching TRBD1. The germline V gene has CDR1 PRHDT and CDR2 FYEKMQ (reference sequence). The CDR3 runs to 19 residues. V dropped 2 bases and J dropped 3; count of bases not matched to a gene: 16. CDR3 sequence: CASSLSPGEPGQGDYGYTF. The CDR3, as DNA: TGTGCCAGCAGCTTAAGCCCAGGTGAGCCGGGACAGGGAGACTATGGCTACACCTTC.

The chain joins TRBV10-1 to TRBJ1-1; D call uncertain. Trimming took off 4 bases at V and 0 bases at J, with 9 bases between the two ends. Germline assignment: CDR1 WNHNN and CDR2 SYGVQD (reference sequence). The CDR3 spans 14 residues. The CDR3 DNA follows: TGCGCCAGCAGTGGAGCCGACATGAACACTGAAGCTTTCTTT. Translated: CASSGADMNTEAFF.

This chain joins TRBV9 and TRBJ2-1, with 13 positions matching TRBD2. Germline-derived CDR1 and CDR2 are SGDLS and YYNGEE. The CDR3 contains 15 residues. With V trimmed by 4 bases and J by 8 bases, 6 bases remained unmatched. The CDR3 DNA follows: TGTGCCAGCAGCACGGGACTAGCGGGGAGGGATGAGCAGTTCTTC. As protein: CASSTGLAGRDEQFF.

This chain links TRBV9 with TRBJ2-7, with 7 bases identical to TRBD1. Germline lookup yields CDR1 SGDLS and CDR2 YYNGEE. The CDR3 length is 13 residues. V was pared by 7 bases and J by 2 bases, with 6 bases of the junction left unmatched. The CDR3 DNA is TGTGCCAGCGGGGGTGGACAGGCCTACGAGCAGTACTTC. Residues: CASGGGQAYEQYF.

This clone has a single count. V is TRBV5-1 and J is TRBJ2-1; no clear D. Trimming shortened V by 4 bases and J by 5 bases, and 10 bases separated the two germline ends. In germline, CDR1 is SGHRS, CDR2 YFSETQ. CDR3 size: 13 residues. CDR3 sequence: CASSQVINNEQFF. CDR3 nucleotide sequence: TGCGCCAGCAGCCAGGTGATCAACAATGAGCAGTTCTTC.

This clone was seen only once. The V call is TRBV4-1, the J call TRBJ1-1, with a tentative D call TRBD1 (6 bases). The length of the CDR3 is 14 residues. Deletions cut 0 bases from V and 8 bases from J, with 13 bases between. The germline gives CDR1 MGHRA, CDR2 YSYEKL. The CDR3 is CASSQELTGLEAFF. The CDR3, as DNA: TGCGCCAGCAGCCAAGAGCTAACAGGGCTGGAAGCTTTCTTT.

The chain has TRBV11-3 and TRBJ2-3, with D tentatively TRBD2 (6 bases). The V end was cut by 2 bases, the J end by 1 base, with 13 bases between. CDR1 and CDR2 from the germline V gene are SGHNT and YENEEA. The CDR3 is 16 amino acids. CDR3 residues: CASSLRGSGGTDTQYF. CDR3 in DNA: TGTGCCAGCAGCTTAAGGGGTAGCGGAGGCACAGATACGCAGTATTTT.

The chain uses TRBV30 and TRBJ1-2; 7 nucleotides agree with TRBD1. The germline V gene has CDR1 GTSNPN and CDR2 SVGIG (reference sequence). V was pared by 0 bases and J by 1 base, with 2 bases of the junction left unmatched. CDR3 size: 14 residues. As DNA, the CDR3 is TGTGCCTGGAGTGTACAGGGGTATAACTATGGCTACACCTTC. This sequence encodes CAWSVQGYNYGYTF.

This clone was detected a few times. V usage is TRBV5-1 and J usage is TRBJ1-1; D gene uncertain. With 1 base removed from V and 3 bases from J, the gap between germline ends came to 7 bases. Germline V CDR1 and CDR2: SGHRS, YFSETQ. CDR3 length: 13 amino acids. The CDR3 nucleotides read TGCGCCAGCAGCTTGCAGCTAGACACTGAAGCTTTCTTT. Its protein is CASSLQLDTEAFF.

The chain employs TRBV6-1 and TRBJ2-1; TRBD1 aligns across 10 bases. V lost 4 bases and J lost 8; bases outside the gene matches: 2. Germline V gene lookup returns CDR1 MNHNS and CDR2 SASEGT. The CDR3 extends over 13 amino acids. Written as DNA, the CDR3 is TGTGCCAGCAGTGGAGGGACAGGGGATGAGCAGTTCTTC. This sequence encodes CASSGGTGDEQFF.

This chain's CDR3 is CASSQRTSGSYEQYF. CDR3 coding DNA: TGTGCCAGCAGCCAGCGGACTAGCGGGTCCTACGAGCAGTACTTC. The chain combines TRBV7-2 with TRBJ2-7, with 11 bases that match TRBD2. The CDR3 has 15 amino acids. The junction had 4 bases not matched to a gene; V was cut back by 5 bases and J by 1 base. Looked up from germline, CDR1 is SGHTA and CDR2 is FQGNSA.

Note on this clone: The same CDR3 also results from other DNA sequences found in this sample. V is TRBV27 and J is TRBJ1-6; tentative D call: TRBD1 (5 bases). The V end lost 9 bases, the J end lost 10 bases, and 16 bases lay between the germline ends. The germline CDR1 and CDR2 sequences are MNHEY and SMNVEV (reference sequence). CDR3 length: 13 amino acids. This CDR3 is CASGGTVNSPLHF. Here the CDR3 DNA reads TGTGCCAGTGGGGGGACGGTTAACTCACCCCTCCACTTT.

The chain recombines TRBV5-4 with TRBJ2-3; TRBD1 matches 7 bases. V was pared by 3 bases and J by 1 base, with 2 bases of the junction left unmatched. Per the germline V gene, CDR1 is SGHNT and CDR2 is YYREEE (reference sequence). CDR3 size: 14 residues. This CDR3 reads CASSSGQGTDTQYF. The CDR3 coding sequence is TGTGCCAGCAGCTCAGGACAGGGCACAGATACGCAGTATTTT.

The genes are TRBV7-8 and TRBJ2-7; D not resolved. This CDR3 comprises 13 residues. V gave up 1 base and J gave up 7 bases, with 11 bases separating them. Germline V gene lookup returns CDR1 SGHVS and CDR2 FQNEAQ. The chain's CDR3 is CASSLGKSGEQYF. The CDR3 nucleotides are TGTGCCAGCAGCTTAGGGAAATCAGGAGAGCAGTACTTC. The full variable domain, completed using reference TRBV7-8 and TRBJ2-7, is GAGVSQSPRYKVAKRGQDVALRCDPISGHVSLFWYQQALGQGPEFLTYFQNEAQLDKSGLPSDRFFAERPEGSVSTLKIQRTQQEDSAVYLCASSLGKSGEQYFGPGTRLTVT.

DNA of the CDR3: TGCGCCAGTAGAGCTAGCGGGAGAGGCGGTGAGCAGTTCTTC. Translating gives CASRASGRGGEQFF. The chain uses TRBV10-2 and TRBJ2-1; 10 bases map to TRBD2. Germline assignment: CDR1 WSHSY and CDR2 SAAADI. This CDR3 is built from 14 residues. With V trimmed by 9 bases and J by 9 bases, 11 bases remained unmatched.

The chain has TRBV6-1 and TRBJ2-7, with D perhaps matching TRBD2 (5 bases). Looked up from germline, CDR1 is MNHNS and CDR2 is SASEGT. Between the trimmed V and J ends, which lost 7 bases and 5 bases, there was a span of 18 bases. The CDR3 length is 14 residues. As DNA, the CDR3 is TGTGCCAGCATTCCCCCGGGGTCGGTCCACGAGCAGTACTTC. Amino acid sequence: CASIPPGSVHEQYF.

The J gene is TRBJ2-3, the V gene TRBV27, with 11 bases fitting TRBD2. This CDR3 spans 15 amino acids. V was clipped by 7 bases and J by 4 bases; unmatched bases: 7. CDR1 MNHEY and CDR2 SMNVEV come from the germline V gene (reference sequence). The CDR3: CASTFIAGGPDTQYF. As DNA, the CDR3 is TGTGCCAGCACTTTCATAGCGGGAGGGCCAGATACGCAGTATTTT.

The V call is TRBV27, the J call TRBJ2-7, with D uncertain. Trimming removed 3 bases from V and 11 bases from J, with 20 bases in between. This CDR3 region has 14 residues. Germline lookup yields CDR1 MNHEY and CDR2 SMNVEV (reference sequence). The DNA for the CDR3 is TGTGCCAGCAGTTTGGTCAACCGCCTACGAGTGGAGTACTTC. This gives the protein CASSLVNRLRVEYF.

The rearrangement joins TRBV30 to TRBJ2-2; a possible D gene is TRBD2 (6 bases). V lost 7 bases, J lost 1 base, and 16 bases lay in between. This CDR3 region has 15 residues. The germline V gene encodes CDR1 GTSNPN and CDR2 SVGIG (reference sequence). CDR3 loop: CALQLAPLNTGELFF. DNA for the CDR3: TGTGCCTTGCAACTAGCCCCATTGAACACCGGGGAGCTGTTTTTT.

The chain's CDR3 is CASSFRTGDNEQFF. As DNA, the CDR3 is TGTGCCAGCAGCTTTCGGACAGGGGACAATGAGCAGTTCTTC. The V and J genes are TRBV7-2 and TRBJ2-1; 9 nucleotides align to TRBD1. V trimming: 3 bases; J trimming: 5 bases; junction bases outside the gene matches: 2. Germline loops: CDR1 SGHTA, CDR2 FQGNSA. The CDR3 has 14 residues.

The chain carries TRBV25-1 and TRBJ1-4; 7 positions match TRBD1. There are 16 residues in the CDR3. Germline loops: CDR1 MGHDK, CDR2 SYGVNS. The J segment lost 3 bases and the V segment lost 7 bases, leaving 11 bases of the junction unmatched. This CDR3 reads CASISGFGTANEKLFF. CDR3 in DNA: TGTGCCAGCATATCGGGGTTTGGGACAGCTAATGAAAAACTGTTTTTT.

V and J are TRBV5-1 and TRBJ1-4; 9 bases map to TRBD1. The junction had 9 bases not matched to a gene; V was cut back by 4 bases and J by 8 bases. CDR1 is SGHRS and CDR2 is YFSETQ in the germline V gene. The CDR3 is 15 amino acids. The CDR3 bases are TGCGCCAGCAGCAGCGCGACAGGGGGACCGGAAAAACTGTTTTTT. This translates into CASSSATGGPEKLFF.

In this sample, this clone turned up once. This rearrangement joins TRBV4-1 to TRBJ2-5; D is undetermined. From germline, CDR1 is MGHRA and CDR2 YSYEKL. The CDR3 sequence is 14 residues long. V was pared by 4 bases and J by 0 bases, with 9 bases between. The CDR3 bases are TGCGCCAGCAGCCCACCCACGGACCAAGAGACCCAGTACTTC. It is translated as CASSPPTDQETQYF.

The rearrangement joins TRBV28 to TRBJ1-2; 8 bases fit TRBD1. This CDR3 spans 15 amino acids. The germline V gene has CDR1 MDHEN and CDR2 SYDVKM. V shed 5 bases, J shed 0 bases, and the junction held 5 bases outside the gene matches. Here the CDR3 reads CASSIRTGPNYGYTF. In DNA, the CDR3 is TGTGCCAGCAGTATCCGGACAGGGCCTAACTATGGCTACACCTTC.

A word on this clone: At one of its ends the junction is not consistent with the germline gene, which may arise from a read error. The chain combines TRBV7-9 with TRBJ2-5; 7 bases agree with TRBD2. Germline loops: CDR1 SEHNR, CDR2 FQNEAQ (reference sequence). This CDR3 is built from 15 residues. This CDR3 is CSSSSARERGETQYF. CDR3 DNA sequence: TGTTCCAGCAGCTCGGCGAGGGAGCGGGGAGAGACCCAGTACTTC.

This clone was detected a few times. The chain couples TRBV21-1 to TRBJ1-2; the DNA was not compared with TRBD1, the D call given in the table. TRBV21-1 is recorded as a pseudogene. The CDR3 spans 17 residues. This chain's CDR3 is CASSKALWGQGVCGYTF. CDR3 coding DNA: TGTGCCAGCAGCAAAGCGCTTTGGGGACAGGGGGTCTGTGGCTACACCTTC.

J is TRBJ1-1 and V is TRBV10-3; D is ambiguous. Trimming removed 6 bases at V and 0 bases at J, with 14 bases between. The CDR3 extends over 15 amino acids. Germline CDR1 is ENHRY and CDR2 is SYGVKD. The CDR3 here is CAIRRRQVLNTEAFF. CDR3 DNA: TGTGCCATCAGGCGTAGACAAGTCCTGAACACTGAAGCTTTCTTT.

V gene TRBV6-5 combines with J gene TRBJ1-2; 8 bases line up with TRBD1. The CDR3 is made up of 12 amino acids. Trimming cost V 6 bases and J 8 bases; bases outside gene matches: 5. Germline assignment: CDR1 MNHEY and CDR2 SVGAGI. In DNA form, the CDR3 reads TGTGCCAGCAGCCAGGGGGCCAGAGGCTACACCTTC. Encoded protein: CASSQGARGYTF.

J is TRBJ1-6 and V is TRBV25-1, with TRBD1 matching 7 bases. The CDR3 loop spans 11 amino acids. Germline lookup yields CDR1 MGHDK and CDR2 SYGVNS. The junction had 7 bases not matched to a gene; V was cut back by 9 bases and J by 14 bases. The chain's CDR3 is CASRGQGSLHF. DNA for the CDR3: TGTGCCAGTAGGGGGCAGGGGTCCCTCCACTTT.

The chain combines TRBV7-2 with TRBJ2-7; no definite D call. The ends were cut back, 1 base at V and 3 bases at J, with 7 bases in the middle. The V gene's germline CDR1 is SGHTA and CDR2 FQGNSA. This CDR3 contains 13 residues. CDR3: CASSLDADYEQYF. In DNA form, the CDR3 reads TGTGCCAGCAGCTTAGACGCGGACTACGAGCAGTACTTC.